What follows are 26 T cell receptor beta chains derived from one specimen sequenced in a study of blood T cell repertoires in COVID-19 (dated by TCRdb to 2018 to 2020). Preparation of the library involved the immunoSEQ multiplex PCR assay. TCRdb re-hosts the immuneACCESS table, in-frame sequences only. Its copies lack some clones; in the studies checked, an unresolved V gene accounts for under half of them, and the cause for the rest is not known. The sample records 200,000 to 250,000 clones, over 80% of which are singletons. The ten biggest clones cover approximately 2.5% of the sample. Specimen: peripheral blood. The receptors derive from a man aged 25-45 years with COVID-19, enrolled during active disease.

The V and J genes are TRBV5-4 and TRBJ1-3; the match to TRBD1 covers 7 bases. V trimming: 0 bases; J trimming: 4 bases; junction bases outside the gene matches: 7. From germline, CDR1 is SGHNT and CDR2 YYREEE (reference sequence). The CDR3 contains 16 residues. The CDR3 DNA is TGTGCCAGCAGCTTGGCAGGGACAGTGGGAGGAAACACCATATATTTT. It translates to CASSLAGTVGGNTIYF.

The CDR3 here is CASTPRGEYGYTF. The CDR3 DNA sequence: TGTGCCAGCACCCCTCGGGGGGAATATGGCTACACCTTC. V and J are TRBV6-5 and TRBJ1-2; tentatively, D is TRBD1 (5 bases). Germline V gene lookup returns CDR1 MNHEY and CDR2 SVGAGI. The V and J ends lost 7 bases and 5 bases respectively, with 14 bases between them. CDR3 length equals 13 residues.

The V gene is TRBV7-3, the J gene TRBJ2-1; 9 bases are shared with TRBD2. This CDR3 is built from 14 residues. Germline CDR1 is SGHTA and CDR2 is FQGTGA. With 5 bases clipped from V and 7 bases from J, the junction kept 6 bases outside the gene matches. As DNA, the CDR3 is TGTGCCAGCAGCCCTCAGCTAGCGGGGAATGAGCAGTTCTTC. This codes for CASSPQLAGNEQFF.

In this sample, this clone turned up once. J is TRBJ1-5 and V is TRBV7-9, with D possibly matching TRBD1 (6 bases). CDR3 length equals 16 residues. Trimming removed 1 base at V and 4 bases at J, with 14 bases between. From germline, CDR1 is SEHNR and CDR2 FQNEAQ (reference sequence). CDR3 DNA sequence: TGTGCCAGCAGCTTAGGCAGGGGTGAACCTAATCAGCCCCAGCATTTT. Protein product: CASSLGRGEPNQPQHF.

In this sample, this clone turned up a few times. This chain uses TRBV11-3 with TRBJ1-6; no clear D gene. Germline-derived CDR1 and CDR2 are SGHNT and YENEEA. The CDR3 contains 13 residues. V was pared by 5 bases and J by 8 bases, with 10 bases between. Here the CDR3 reads CASSLNSDSPLHF. CDR3 nucleotide sequence: TGTGCCAGCAGCCTAAACTCGGATTCACCCCTCCACTTT.

This rearrangement joins TRBV9 to TRBJ2-1; D ambiguous. Germline V gene data show CDR1 as SGDLS and CDR2 as YYNGEE. The V and J ends lost 0 bases and 7 bases respectively, with 14 bases between them. CDR3 length: 15 residues. The CDR3 DNA reads TGTGCCAGCAGCGTAGGATACTATTCCCCAAATGAGCAGTTCTTC. Its translation is CASSVGYYSPNEQFF. Complete variable domain (other parts from reference TRBV9 and TRBJ2-1): DSGVTQTPKHLITATGQRVTLRCSPRSGDLSVYWYQQSLDQGLQFLIQYYNGEERAKGNILERFSAQQFPDLHSELNLSSLELGDSALYFCASSVGYYSPNEQFFGPGTRLTVL.

The chain carries TRBV3-1 (or the pseudogene TRBV3-2) and TRBJ2-5; 9 nucleotides align to TRBD2. The CDR3 contains 14 residues. The trim removed 10 bases at V and 4 bases at J, leaving 10 bases unmatched. Germline-derived CDR1 and CDR2 are LGHDT and YNNKEL (reference sequence). CDR3 in amino acids: CATRRGGALETQYF. The CDR3 nucleotides are TGTGCCACGCGGCGCGGGGGGGCACTAGAGACCCAGTACTTC.

The chain employs TRBV28 and TRBJ2-2; D ambiguous. V lost 4 bases to trimming and J lost 4 bases, with 7 bases between them. The CDR3 has 13 amino acids. CDR1 is MDHEN, CDR2 SYDVKM, per germline. CDR3 DNA sequence: TGTGCCAGCAGTTCCCCGAGCACCGGGGAGCTGTTTTTT. It codes for CASSSPSTGELFF.

The rearrangement joins TRBV30 to TRBJ2-7; 9 nucleotides agree with TRBD1. V shed 1 base and J 2 bases; nucleotides not matched to a gene: 3. This CDR3 is 14 amino acids long. Germline values: CDR1 GTSNPN, CDR2 SVGIG (reference sequence). The CDR3, as DNA: TGTGCCTGGAGTGCCGGACAGGGGCCCTACGAGCAGTACTTC. Its protein product is CAWSAGQGPYEQYF.

The chain couples TRBV19 to TRBJ2-3, with D possibly matching TRBD2 (7 bases). Germline assignment: CDR1 LNHDA and CDR2 SQIVND (reference sequence). V was trimmed by 3 bases and J by 4 bases, leaving 11 bases between them. The CDR3 has 14 residues. CDR3 sequence: CASSIGGAADTQYF. CDR3 DNA: TGTGCCAGTAGTATTGGGGGGGCGGCAGATACGCAGTATTTT.

The genes are TRBV10-3 and TRBJ1-5; the D gene is possibly TRBD1 (5 bases). CDR1 is ENHRY and CDR2 is SYGVKD in the germline V gene. V lost 3 bases and J 7 bases, leaving 22 bases between the germline ends. This CDR3 spans 17 amino acids. This chain's CDR3 is CAISERLGRGEGQPQHF. DNA of the CDR3: TGTGCCATCAGTGAACGGTTAGGACGTGGGGAGGGGCAGCCCCAGCATTTT.

The CDR3 DNA reads as TGCGCCAGCAGCATGACAGGGGGCAATCAGCCCCAGCATTTT. Protein product: CASSMTGGNQPQHF. This chain uses TRBV4-3 with TRBJ1-5; TRBD1 agrees at 8 bases. CDR3 size: 14 residues. V lost 5 bases, J lost 2 bases, and 2 bases stayed unmatched. The germline CDR1 and CDR2 sequences are LGHNA and YSLEER.

The chain is built from TRBV16 and TRBJ2-1, with TRBD1 matching over 9 bases. CDR3 length: 14 amino acids. Germline CDR1 KGHSY, CDR2 FQNENV. V dropped 4 bases and J dropped 6; count of bases not matched to a gene: 4. Here the CDR3 DNA reads TGTGCCAGCAGCCCCGGGACAGGGTTCAATGAGCAGTTCTTC. This gives the protein CASSPGTGFNEQFF.

The chain links TRBV6-5 to TRBJ1-6; 9 nucleotides align to TRBD1. The CDR3 totals 13 residues. Germline V gene sequence: CDR1 MNHEY, CDR2 SVGAGI. The J segment lost 8 bases and the V segment lost 6 bases, leaving 2 bases of the junction unmatched. The CDR3 DNA follows: TGTGCCAGCAGGGACAGGGGTTATTCACCCCTCCACTTT. Protein sequence: CASRDRGYSPLHF.

The chain couples TRBV4-3 to TRBJ2-7; TRBD1 aligns across 8 bases. Germline-derived CDR1 and CDR2 are LGHNA and YSLEER. There are 15 residues in the CDR3. The V gene end was trimmed by 2 bases and the J gene end by 3 bases; junction bases not matched to a gene: 6. The CDR3 nucleotides are TGCGCCAGCAGCCAATGGGACAGGCCAAGCTACGAGCAGTACTTC. As protein: CASSQWDRPSYEQYF.

The CDR3 sequence is CASRTTISSYEQYF. The CDR3 DNA follows: TGTGCCAGCAGAACTACGATATCCTCCTACGAGCAGTACTTC. The J gene is TRBJ2-7, the V gene TRBV19; D is uncertain. The CDR3 runs to 14 residues. Trimming removed 9 bases at V and 0 bases at J, with 15 bases between. Looked up from germline, CDR1 is LNHDA and CDR2 is SQIVND (reference sequence).

The V gene is TRBV4-1, the J gene TRBJ1-5; D unresolved. The CDR3 is made up of 13 amino acids. V lost 4 bases to trimming and J lost 5 bases, with 9 bases between them. Looked up from germline, CDR1 is MGHRA and CDR2 is YSYEKL. The CDR3 bases are TGCGCCAGCAGCCTACAGCAGGATCAGCCCCAGCATTTT. Encoded protein: CASSLQQDQPQHF.

The V gene is TRBV9, the J gene TRBJ2-5; possible D gene TRBD1, 6 bases. Germline loops: CDR1 SGDLS, CDR2 YYNGEE. This CDR3 is built from 17 residues. V lost 0 bases to trimming and J lost 1 base, with 16 bases between them. Here the CDR3 reads CASSVGTVGAAQETQYF. The CDR3 nucleotides read TGTGCCAGCAGCGTAGGGACAGTCGGAGCGGCCCAAGAGACCCAGTACTTC.

The chain couples TRBV5-4 to TRBJ1-2; D is uncertain. Germline CDR1 reads SGHNT; CDR2 reads YYREEE (reference sequence). With 2 bases removed from V and 2 bases from J, the gap between germline ends came to 10 bases. This CDR3 spans 14 amino acids. The CDR3 here is CASSFWPPNYGYTF. In DNA, the CDR3 is TGTGCCAGCAGCTTTTGGCCTCCAAACTATGGCTACACCTTC.

V and J are TRBV2 and TRBJ1-2; D gene uncertain. Between the trimmed V and J ends, which lost 10 bases and 2 bases, there was a span of 8 bases. The CDR3 contains 11 residues. Germline assignment: CDR1 SNHLY and CDR2 FYNNEI. CDR3 in amino acids: CATRLNYGYTF. The CDR3 coding sequence is TGTGCCACCCGACTGAACTATGGCTACACCTTC.

This rearrangement joins TRBV3-1 (or the pseudogene TRBV3-2) to TRBJ2-7; 7 nucleotides match TRBD2. This CDR3 has 13 residues. After removal of 8 bases from V and 4 bases from J, the junction contained 8 bases not matched to a gene. The germline CDR1 and CDR2 sequences are LGHDT and YNNKEL (reference sequence). CDR3 DNA sequence: TGTGCCAGCTCCGGGACTACCCGATACGAGCAGTACTTC. Translation gives CASSGTTRYEQYF.

The J gene is TRBJ2-1, the V gene TRBV5-1; TRBD2 agrees at 7 bases. J was trimmed by 6 bases and V by 2 bases; bases with no gene match: 5. The CDR3 is 14 residues long. Germline CDR1 SGHRS, CDR2 YFSETQ. As DNA, the CDR3 is TGCGCCAGCAGCTTCGGGCGGGAGCTCAATGAGCAGTTCTTC. This gives the protein CASSFGRELNEQFF.

The rearrangement joins TRBV5-6 to TRBJ2-2; D remains unclear. CDR1 SGHDT and CDR2 YYEEEE come from the germline V gene. V lost 0 bases to trimming and J lost 5 bases, with 11 bases between them. The CDR3 covers 15 residues. CDR3 amino acids: CASSLGSVWTGELFF. For the CDR3, the DNA is TGTGCCAGCAGCTTGGGGAGCGTCTGGACCGGGGAGCTGTTTTTT.

The V call is TRBV5-1, the J call TRBJ1-6; D remains unclear. CDR1 is SGHRS and CDR2 is YFSETQ in the germline V gene. The CDR3 has 14 residues. Deletions cut 0 bases from V and 5 bases from J, with 6 bases between. The CDR3 spells CASSLDRDNSPLHF. The CDR3 region has the DNA TGCGCCAGCAGCTTGGACAGAGATAATTCACCCCTCCACTTT.

The chain uses TRBV19 and TRBJ1-6, with a weak D call TRBD1 (5 bases). The V and J ends lost 6 bases and 13 bases respectively, with 19 bases between them. The CDR3 runs 14 residues. CDR1 and CDR2 from the germline V gene are LNHDA and SQIVND (reference sequence). This CDR3 reads CASSLPQGGSPLHF. CDR3 DNA sequence: TGTGCCAGTAGCCTGCCGCAGGGCGGTTCGCCCCTCCACTTT.

The V call is TRBV18, the J call TRBJ1-1; 7 positions agree with TRBD1. The trim removed 3 bases at V and 1 base at J, leaving 5 bases unmatched. Germline V lookup: CDR1 KGHSH, CDR2 LQKENI. The CDR3 runs to 15 residues. CDR3 protein: CASSPRDRPNTEAFF. As DNA, the CDR3 is TGTGCCAGCTCACCTCGGGACAGACCGAACACTGAAGCTTTCTTT.